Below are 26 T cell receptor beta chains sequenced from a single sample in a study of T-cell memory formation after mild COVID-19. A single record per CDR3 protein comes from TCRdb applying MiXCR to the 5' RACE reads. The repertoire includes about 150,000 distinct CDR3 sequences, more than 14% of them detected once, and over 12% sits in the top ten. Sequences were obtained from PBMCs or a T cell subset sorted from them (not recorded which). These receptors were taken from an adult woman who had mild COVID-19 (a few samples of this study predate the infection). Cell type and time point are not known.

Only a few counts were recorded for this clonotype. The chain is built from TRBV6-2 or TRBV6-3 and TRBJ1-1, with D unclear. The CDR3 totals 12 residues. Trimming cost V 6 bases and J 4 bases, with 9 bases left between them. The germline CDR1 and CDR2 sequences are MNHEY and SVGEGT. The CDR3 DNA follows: TGTGCCAGCAGGCTCGGCGGCACTGAAGCTTTCTTT. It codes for CASRLGGTEAFF.

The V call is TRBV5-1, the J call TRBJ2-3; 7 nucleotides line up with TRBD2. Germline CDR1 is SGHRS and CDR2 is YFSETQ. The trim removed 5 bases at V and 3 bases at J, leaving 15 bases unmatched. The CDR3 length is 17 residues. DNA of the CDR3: TGCGCCAGCAGGCGGGAGCTCAGACTAGCACCAACAGATACGCAGTATTTT. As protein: CASRRELRLAPTDTQYF.

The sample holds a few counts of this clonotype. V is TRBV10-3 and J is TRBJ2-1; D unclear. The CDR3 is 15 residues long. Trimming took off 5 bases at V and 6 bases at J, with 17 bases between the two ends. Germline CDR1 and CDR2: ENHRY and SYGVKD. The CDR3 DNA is TGTGCCATCAGTCAAAAAGACCTCGGAAGCAATGAGCAGTTCTTC. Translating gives CAISQKDLGSNEQFF.

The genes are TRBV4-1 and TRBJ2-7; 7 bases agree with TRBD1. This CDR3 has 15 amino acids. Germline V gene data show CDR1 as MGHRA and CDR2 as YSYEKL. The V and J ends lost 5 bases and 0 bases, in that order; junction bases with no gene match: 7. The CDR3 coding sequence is TGCGCCAGCAGCAGGACAGGCTTTGCCTCCTACGAGCAGTACTTC. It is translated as CASSRTGFASYEQYF.

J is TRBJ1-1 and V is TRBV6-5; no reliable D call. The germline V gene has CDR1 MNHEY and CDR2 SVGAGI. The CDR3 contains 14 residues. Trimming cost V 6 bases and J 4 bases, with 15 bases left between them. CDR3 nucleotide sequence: TGTGCCAGCAGCTCCCCGCATATGGGCACTGAAGCTTTCTTT. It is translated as CASSSPHMGTEAFF.

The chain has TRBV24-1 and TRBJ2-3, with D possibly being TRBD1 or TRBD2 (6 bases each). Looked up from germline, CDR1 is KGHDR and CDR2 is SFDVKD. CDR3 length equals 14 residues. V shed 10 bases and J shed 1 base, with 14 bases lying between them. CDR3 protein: CATPGAVGTDTQYF. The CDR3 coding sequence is TGTGCCACTCCGGGGGCGGTCGGCACAGATACGCAGTATTTT.

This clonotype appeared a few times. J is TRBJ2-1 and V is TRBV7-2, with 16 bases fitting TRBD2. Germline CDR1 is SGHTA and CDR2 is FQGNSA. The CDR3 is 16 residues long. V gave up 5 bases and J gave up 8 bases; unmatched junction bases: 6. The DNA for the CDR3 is TGTGCCAGCAGCCTGGGACTAGCGGGGGGGCTGGATGAGCAGTTCTTC. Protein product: CASSLGLAGGLDEQFF.

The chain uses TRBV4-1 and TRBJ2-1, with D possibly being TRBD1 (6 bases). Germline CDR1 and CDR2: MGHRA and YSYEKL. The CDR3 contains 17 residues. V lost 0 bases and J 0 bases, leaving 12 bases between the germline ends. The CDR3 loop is CASSQDSQGFSYNEQFF. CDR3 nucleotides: TGCGCCAGCAGCCAAGATAGCCAGGGGTTCTCCTACAATGAGCAGTTCTTC.

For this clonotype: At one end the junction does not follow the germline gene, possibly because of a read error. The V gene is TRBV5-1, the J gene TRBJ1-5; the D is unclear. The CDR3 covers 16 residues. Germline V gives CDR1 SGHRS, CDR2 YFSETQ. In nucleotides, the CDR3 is TGCGACAGCAGCTTGGGAGCAGGCGGCAGCAATCAGCCCCAGCATTTT. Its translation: CDSSLGAGGSNQPQHF. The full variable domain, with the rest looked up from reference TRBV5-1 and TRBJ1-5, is KAGVTQTPRYLIKTRGQQVTLSCSPISGHRSVSWYQQTPGQGLQFLFEYFSETQRNKGNFPGRFSGRQFSNSRSEMNVSTLELGDSALYLCDSSLGAGGSNQPQHFGDGTRLSIL.

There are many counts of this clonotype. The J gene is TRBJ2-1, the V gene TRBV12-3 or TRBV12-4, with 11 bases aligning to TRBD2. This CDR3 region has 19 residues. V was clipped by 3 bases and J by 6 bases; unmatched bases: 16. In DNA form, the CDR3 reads TGTGCCAGCAGTTTGCGAGTAGCGGGGGGGCCGAGTATAGTCAATGAGCAGTTCTTC. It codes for CASSLRVAGGPSIVNEQFF.

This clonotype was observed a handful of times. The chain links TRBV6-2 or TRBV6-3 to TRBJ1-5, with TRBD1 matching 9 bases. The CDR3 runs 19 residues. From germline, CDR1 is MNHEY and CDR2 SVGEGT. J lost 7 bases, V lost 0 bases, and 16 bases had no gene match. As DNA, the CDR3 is TGTGCCAGCAGTTACTCGAGAGACGCGACAGGGGGAAGGCGACAGCCCCAGCATTTT. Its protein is CASSYSRDATGGRRQPQHF.

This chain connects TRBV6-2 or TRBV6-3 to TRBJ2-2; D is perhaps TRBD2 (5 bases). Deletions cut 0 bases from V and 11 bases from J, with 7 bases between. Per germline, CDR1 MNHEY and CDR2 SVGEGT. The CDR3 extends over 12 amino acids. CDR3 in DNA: TGTGCCAGCAGTTACTCGGACTTTGAGCTGTTTTTT. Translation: CASSYSDFELFF.

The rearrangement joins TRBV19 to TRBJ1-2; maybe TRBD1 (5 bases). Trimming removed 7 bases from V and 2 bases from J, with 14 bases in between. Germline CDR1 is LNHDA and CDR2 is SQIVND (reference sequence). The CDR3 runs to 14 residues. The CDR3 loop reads CASKEGRANYGYTF. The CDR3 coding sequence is TGTGCCAGTAAGGAGGGCAGGGCCAACTATGGCTACACCTTC.

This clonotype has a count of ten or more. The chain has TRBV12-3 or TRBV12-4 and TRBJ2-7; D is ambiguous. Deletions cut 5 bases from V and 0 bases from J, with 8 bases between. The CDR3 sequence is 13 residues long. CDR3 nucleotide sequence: TGTGCCAGCAGTCCCCCCGTCTCCTACGAGCAGTACTTC. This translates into CASSPPVSYEQYF.

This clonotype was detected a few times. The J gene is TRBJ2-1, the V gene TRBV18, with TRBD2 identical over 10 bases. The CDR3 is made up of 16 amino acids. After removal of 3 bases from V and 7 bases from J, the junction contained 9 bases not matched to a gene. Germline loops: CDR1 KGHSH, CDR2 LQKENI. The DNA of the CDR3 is TGTGCCAGCTCACCGACGGGACTAGCGTCCCTTAATGAGCAGTTCTTC. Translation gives CASSPTGLASLNEQFF.

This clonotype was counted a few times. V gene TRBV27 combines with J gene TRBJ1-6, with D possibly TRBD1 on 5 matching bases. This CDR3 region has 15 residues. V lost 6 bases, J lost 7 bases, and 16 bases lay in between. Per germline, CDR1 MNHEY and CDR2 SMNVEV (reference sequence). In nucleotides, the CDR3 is TGTGCCAGCAGGCTCGTCGGGGGTGAGAATTCACCCCTCCACTTT. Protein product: CASRLVGGENSPLHF.

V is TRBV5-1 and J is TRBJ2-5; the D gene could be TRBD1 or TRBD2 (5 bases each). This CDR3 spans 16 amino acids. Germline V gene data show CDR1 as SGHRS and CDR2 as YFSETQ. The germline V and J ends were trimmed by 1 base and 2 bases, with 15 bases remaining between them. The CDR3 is CASSLYRGTGQETQYF. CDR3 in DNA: TGCGCCAGCAGCTTGTATCGTGGGACGGGGCAAGAGACCCAGTACTTC.

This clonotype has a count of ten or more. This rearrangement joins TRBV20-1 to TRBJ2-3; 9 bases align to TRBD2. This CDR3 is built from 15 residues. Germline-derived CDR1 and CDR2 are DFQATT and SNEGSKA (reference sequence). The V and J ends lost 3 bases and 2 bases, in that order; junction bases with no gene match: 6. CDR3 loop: CSASVSGGYTDTQYF. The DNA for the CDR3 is TGCAGTGCTAGCGTTAGCGGGGGCTACACAGATACGCAGTATTTT.

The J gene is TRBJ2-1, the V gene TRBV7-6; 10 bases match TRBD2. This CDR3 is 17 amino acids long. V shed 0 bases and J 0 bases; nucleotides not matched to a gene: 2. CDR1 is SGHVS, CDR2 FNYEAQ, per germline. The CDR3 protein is CASSLAPSGSSYNEQFF. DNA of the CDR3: TGTGCCAGCAGCTTAGCCCCTAGCGGGAGCTCCTACAATGAGCAGTTCTTC.

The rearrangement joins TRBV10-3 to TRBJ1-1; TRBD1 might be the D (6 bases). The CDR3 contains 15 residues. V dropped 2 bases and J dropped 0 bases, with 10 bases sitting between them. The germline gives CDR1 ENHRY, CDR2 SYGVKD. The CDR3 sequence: CAISESGQMNTEAFF. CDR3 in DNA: TGTGCCATCAGTGAGAGTGGACAGATGAACACTGAAGCTTTCTTT.

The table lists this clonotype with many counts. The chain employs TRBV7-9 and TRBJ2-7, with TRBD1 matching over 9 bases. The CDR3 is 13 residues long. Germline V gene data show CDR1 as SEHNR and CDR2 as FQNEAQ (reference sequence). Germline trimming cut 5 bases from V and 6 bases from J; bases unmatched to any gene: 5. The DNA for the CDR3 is TGTGCCAGCAGCCCACAGGGGGCATCCGAGCAGTACTTC. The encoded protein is CASSPQGASEQYF.

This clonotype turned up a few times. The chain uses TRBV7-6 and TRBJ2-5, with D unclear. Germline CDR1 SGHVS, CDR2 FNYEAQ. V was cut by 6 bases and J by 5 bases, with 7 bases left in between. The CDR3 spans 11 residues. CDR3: CASRVGETQYF. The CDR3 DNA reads TGTGCCAGCAGGGTAGGGGAGACCCAGTACTTC.

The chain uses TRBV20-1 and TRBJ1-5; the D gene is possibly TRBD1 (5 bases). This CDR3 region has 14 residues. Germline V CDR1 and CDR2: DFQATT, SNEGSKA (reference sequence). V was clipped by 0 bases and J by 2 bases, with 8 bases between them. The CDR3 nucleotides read TGCAGTGCTAGAGAGGCAGGGCGCAATCAGCCCCAGCATTTT. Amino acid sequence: CSAREAGRNQPQHF.

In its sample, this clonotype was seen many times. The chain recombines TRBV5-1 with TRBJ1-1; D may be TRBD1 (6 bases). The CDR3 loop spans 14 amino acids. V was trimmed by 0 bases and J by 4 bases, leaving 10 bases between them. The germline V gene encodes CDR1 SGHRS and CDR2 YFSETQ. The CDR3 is CASSLAGGGTEAFF. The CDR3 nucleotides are TGCGCCAGCAGCTTGGCCGGAGGGGGCACTGAAGCTTTCTTT.

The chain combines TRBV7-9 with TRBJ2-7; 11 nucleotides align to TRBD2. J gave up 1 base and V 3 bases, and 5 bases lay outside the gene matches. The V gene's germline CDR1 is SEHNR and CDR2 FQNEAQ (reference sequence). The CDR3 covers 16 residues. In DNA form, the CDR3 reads TGTGCCAGCAGCTTTCCTCTAGCGGGAGGATCCTACGAGCAGTACTTC. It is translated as CASSFPLAGGSYEQYF.

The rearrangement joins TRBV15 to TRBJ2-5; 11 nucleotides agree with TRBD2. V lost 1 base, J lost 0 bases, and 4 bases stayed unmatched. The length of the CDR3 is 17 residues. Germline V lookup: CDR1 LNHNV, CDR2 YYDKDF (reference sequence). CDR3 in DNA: TGTGCCACCAGCAGAGGTTCTAGCGGGGGGAACCAAGAGACCCAGTACTTC. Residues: CATSRGSSGGNQETQYF.